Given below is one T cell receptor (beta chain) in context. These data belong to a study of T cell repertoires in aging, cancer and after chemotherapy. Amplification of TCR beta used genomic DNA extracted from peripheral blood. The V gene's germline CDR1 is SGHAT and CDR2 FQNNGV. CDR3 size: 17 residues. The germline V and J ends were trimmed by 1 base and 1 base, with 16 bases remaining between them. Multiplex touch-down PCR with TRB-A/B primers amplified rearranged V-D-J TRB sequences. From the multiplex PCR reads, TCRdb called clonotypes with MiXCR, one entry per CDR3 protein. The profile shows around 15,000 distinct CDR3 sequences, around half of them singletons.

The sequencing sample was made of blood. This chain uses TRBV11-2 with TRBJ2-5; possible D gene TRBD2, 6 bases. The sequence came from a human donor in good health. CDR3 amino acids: CASSLGSMAGLQETQYF. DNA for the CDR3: TGTGCCAGCAGCTTAGGGTCCATGGCGGGGCTCCAAGAGACCCAGTACTTC.